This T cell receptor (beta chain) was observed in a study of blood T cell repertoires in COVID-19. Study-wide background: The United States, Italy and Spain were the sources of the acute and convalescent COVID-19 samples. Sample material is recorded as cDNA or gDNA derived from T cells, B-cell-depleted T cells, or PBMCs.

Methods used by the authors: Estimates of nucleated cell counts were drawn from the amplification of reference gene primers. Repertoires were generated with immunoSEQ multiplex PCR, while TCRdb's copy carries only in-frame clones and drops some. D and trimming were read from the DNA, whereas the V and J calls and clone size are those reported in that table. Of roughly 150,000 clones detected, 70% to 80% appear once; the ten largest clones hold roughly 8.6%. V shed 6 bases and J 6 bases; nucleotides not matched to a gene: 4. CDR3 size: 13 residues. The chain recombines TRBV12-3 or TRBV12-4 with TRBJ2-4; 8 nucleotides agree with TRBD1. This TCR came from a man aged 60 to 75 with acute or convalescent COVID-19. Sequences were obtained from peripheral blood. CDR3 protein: CASSPDRANIQYF. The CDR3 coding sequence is TGTGCCAGCAGCCCGGACAGGGCAAACATTCAGTACTTC.